This TCR beta chain was sequenced during a study of blood T cell repertoires in COVID-19. Trimming stripped 4 bases from V and 8 bases from J, with 11 bases between. This CDR3 is 13 amino acids long. Germline CDR1 is LNHNV and CDR2 is YYDKDF (reference sequence). Clones were sequenced by immunoSEQ multiplex PCR, and TCRdb holds only the in-frame ones, with some missing. Of about 160,000 clones in the sample, approximately 84% are singletons; the top ten hold more than 6.5%. It was during active infection that Seattle patients were enrolled and then longitudinally followed. The sequencing sample was made of peripheral blood. The gene calls are TRBV15 and TRBJ1-4; a possible D gene is TRBD1 (5 bases). This TCR came from a woman aged 55 to 70 with COVID-19, enrolled during active disease. The CDR3 reads CATSTRGLEKLFF. CDR3 bases: TGTGCCACCAGCACCCGGGGACTGGAAAAACTGTTTTTT.